This TCR beta chain was identified in a study of early T cells in non-severe SARS-CoV-2 infection. Across the study: Bulk RNA isolated from unsorted whole blood underwent sequencing; chains were not paired.

This clonotype was detected only a few times. The V segment lost 6 bases and the J segment 2 bases; nucleotides outside the gene matches: 12. CDR3 length equals 17 residues. Germline CDR1 and CDR2: SNHLY and FYNNEI. A single record per CDR3 protein comes from TCRdb applying MiXCR to the 5' RACE reads. The sample includes tens of thousands of distinct CDR3 sequences, over 5% seen only once; the top ten take approximately 6.3%. This TCR was recovered from an adult who was a healthcare worker with PCR-confirmed SARS-CoV-2 infection or an uninfected control (not recorded which). The chain is built from TRBV2 and TRBJ2-2, with TRBD1 matching over 7 bases. Specimen: whole blood. CDR3 amino acids: CASRRTGPATNTGELFF. CDR3 coding DNA: TGTGCCAGCAGGAGGACAGGACCCGCAACTAACACCGGGGAGCTGTTTTTT.